The 29 T cell receptor beta chains below come from one sample, sequenced in a study of shared clonotypes between healthy human individuals. Clones were read by immunoSEQ multiplex PCR, and TCRdb kept only the in-frame ones, dropping some. The sample includes around 2,000,000 clones, about 95% of them seen just once. What was sequenced was naive CD4+ T cells sorted from blood. Indicated subset: CD45RA+ positively selected. These receptors were taken from a young man in good health.

The gene calls are TRBV5-8 and TRBJ1-3; D call uncertain. This CDR3 has 15 residues. Deletions cut 0 bases from V and 4 bases from J, with 11 bases between. CDR1 is SGHTS and CDR2 is YDEGEE in the germline V gene. The CDR3 DNA sequence: TGTGCCAGCAGCTTGGAAGGTCAACGCGGAAACACCATATATTTT. This translates into CASSLEGQRGNTIYF.

This clone is a singleton in its sample. V is TRBV2 and J is TRBJ2-5, with TRBD1 matching 7 bases. Germline CDR1 SNHLY, CDR2 FYNNEI. CDR3 size: 14 residues. Trimming cost V 5 bases and J 2 bases; bases outside gene matches: 5. CDR3 loop: CASSSWDRQETQYF. As DNA, the CDR3 is TGTGCCAGCAGTAGTTGGGACAGACAAGAGACCCAGTACTTC.

The chain combines TRBV5-6 with TRBJ1-5; the match to TRBD1 covers 8 bases. CDR1 and CDR2 from the germline V gene are SGHDT and YYEEEE. The CDR3 contains 15 residues. The J segment lost 6 bases and the V segment lost 0 bases, leaving 5 bases of the junction unmatched. For the CDR3, the DNA is TGTGCCAGCAGCTTGGGACAGGGGAAATTTCAGCCCCAGCATTTT. Amino acids: CASSLGQGKFQPQHF.

The chain has TRBV5-4 and TRBJ2-1, with D perhaps matching TRBD1 or TRBD2 (5 bases each). The CDR3 totals 12 residues. V was pared by 4 bases and J by 9 bases, with 11 bases between. CDR1 and CDR2 (germline): SGHNT, YYREEE (reference sequence). The chain's CDR3 is CASSPLGTEQFF. The CDR3 DNA reads as TGTGCCAGCAGCCCTCTAGGGACTGAGCAGTTCTTC.

The chain uses TRBV4-2 and TRBJ2-2; 7 bases are shared with TRBD1. There are 16 residues in the CDR3. CDR1 is LGHNA and CDR2 is YNFKEQ in the germline V gene. The ends lost 1 base at V and 4 bases at J; junction bases unmatched: 6. Here the CDR3 DNA reads TGTGCCAGCAGCCAAGCTGTGGACAGGCCCACCGGGGAGCTGTTTTTT. It translates to CASSQAVDRPTGELFF.

In DNA form, the CDR3 reads TGCGCCAGCAGCAGGGGGACAGGGGCCTACGAGCAGTACTTC. This codes for CASSRGTGAYEQYF. The V call is TRBV5-1, the J call TRBJ2-7; 10 nucleotides align to TRBD1. Trimming took 4 bases from V and 2 from J; bases not matched to a gene: 3. There are 14 residues in the CDR3. The germline V gene encodes CDR1 SGHRS and CDR2 YFSETQ.

The chain joins TRBV15 to TRBJ2-7; tentative D call: TRBD2 (6 bases). V was trimmed by 3 bases and J by 5 bases, leaving 17 bases between them. The germline CDR1 and CDR2 sequences are LNHNV and YYDKDF (reference sequence). The CDR3 totals 15 residues. CDR3 region: CATSSGPFGEDEQYF. In DNA form, the CDR3 reads TGTGCCACCAGCAGCGGGCCGTTCGGGGAGGACGAGCAGTACTTC.

This sequence joins TRBV14 and TRBJ1-2; the D is unclear. Trimming left V 4 bases short and J 5 bases short, with 11 bases between. Germline CDR1 reads SGHDN; CDR2 reads FVKESK. This CDR3 spans 13 amino acids. In DNA, the CDR3 is TGTGCCAGCAGCCCGGGTCGTGGGTATGGCTACACCTTC. Its translation is CASSPGRGYGYTF.

This chain joins TRBV4-3 and TRBJ2-7; 13 positions agree with TRBD2. Germline CDR1 LGHNA, CDR2 YSLEER. The CDR3 spans 17 residues. Trimming removed 0 bases from V and 5 bases from J; junction bases left unmatched: 7. CDR3 region: CASSQEWRLAGGDEQYF. In DNA, the CDR3 is TGCGCCAGCAGCCAAGAGTGGAGACTAGCGGGAGGCGACGAGCAGTACTTC.

A note on this clone: The junction and the germline gene differ at one end; a read error may be behind it. V is TRBV7-7 and J is TRBJ2-5; 9 nucleotides agree with TRBD1. CDR1 is SSHAT and CDR2 is FNYEAQ in the germline V gene (reference sequence). The CDR3 is 14 residues long. The CDR3 here is CASSIQGAGETQYF. The CDR3 nucleotides are TGTGCTAGCAGCATACAGGGGGCGGGGGAGACCCAGTACTTC. The variable domain in full, with the rest retrieved from reference TRBV7-7 and TRBJ2-5, is GAGVSQSPRYKVTKRGQDVTLRCDPISSHATLYWYQQALGQGPEFLTYFNYEAQPDKSGLPSDRFSAERPEGSISTLTIQRTEQRDSAMYRCASSIQGAGETQYFGPGTRLLVL.

This chain joins TRBV19 and TRBJ1-6; D remains ambiguous. The length of the CDR3 is 16 residues. CDR1 is LNHDA and CDR2 is SQIVND in the germline V gene (reference sequence). V was clipped by 2 bases and J by 0 bases, with 8 bases between them. The CDR3 sequence: CASSISGDSYNSPLHF. CDR3 nucleotide sequence: TGTGCCAGTAGTATAAGTGGGGACTCCTATAATTCACCCCTCCACTTT.

The CDR3 sequence is CASQKTGLNTDTQYF. CDR3 sequence (DNA): TGTGCCAGCCAGAAAACGGGACTGAACACAGATACGCAGTATTTT. This chain joins TRBV2 and TRBJ2-3; TRBD2 might be the D (6 bases). V dropped 8 bases and J dropped 2 bases, with 17 bases sitting between them. Germline CDR1 and CDR2: SNHLY and FYNNEI. This CDR3 has 15 amino acids.

As for this clone: Other nucleotide sequences in the sample specify the same CDR3. The chain joins TRBV20-1 to TRBJ2-5; D is unresolved. V was cut by 3 bases and J by 4 bases, with 3 bases left in between. The length of the CDR3 is 10 residues. Looked up from germline, CDR1 is DFQATT and CDR2 is SNEGSKA (reference sequence). Written as DNA, the CDR3 is TGCAGTGCTAGTTTAGAGACCCAGTACTTC. As protein: CSASLETQYF.

A word on this clone: One end of the junction does not line up with germline, which may come from a read error. The chain joins TRBV11-2 to TRBJ1-3; D is unresolved. This CDR3 region has 17 residues. Germline V lookup: CDR1 SGHAT, CDR2 FQNNGV. The CDR3 bases are TGCGCCAGCAGCCAAGATCTGTGGCTGCTCTCTGGAAACACCATATATTTT. It translates to CASSQDLWLLSGNTIYF.

The chain joins TRBV28 to TRBJ2-5; 8 nucleotides agree with TRBD2. V trimming: 11 bases; J trimming: 1 base; junction bases outside the gene matches: 6. CDR1 MDHEN and CDR2 SYDVKM come from the germline V gene. The CDR3 runs to 13 residues. CDR3 DNA: TGTGCCTCGGGGGGGCCCCTCCAAGAGACCCAGTACTTC. This sequence encodes CASGGPLQETQYF.

The chain is built from TRBV19 and TRBJ1-5, with D perhaps matching TRBD1 (6 bases). CDR3 length equals 14 residues. Germline V gene lookup returns CDR1 LNHDA and CDR2 SQIVND (reference sequence). V was clipped by 7 bases and J by 3 bases, with 13 bases between them. This CDR3 reads CASKPDSVNQPQHF. CDR3 in DNA: TGTGCCAGTAAGCCGGACAGCGTCAATCAGCCCCAGCATTTT.

The rearrangement uses TRBV10-3 and TRBJ2-2, with 9 bases matching TRBD2. Trimming at V came to 2 bases and at J to 6 bases, leaving 4 bases not matched to a gene. Looked up from germline, CDR1 is ENHRY and CDR2 is SYGVKD. The CDR3 extends over 15 amino acids. The CDR3 DNA reads as TGTGCCATCAGTGAGAGGATAGCGGGAGCCGGGGAGCTGTTTTTT. The encoded protein is CAISERIAGAGELFF.

The gene calls are TRBV5-6 and TRBJ1-6; D ambiguous. Per the germline V gene, CDR1 is SGHDT and CDR2 is YYEEEE. The V and J ends lost 1 base and 8 bases respectively, with 13 bases between them. The length of the CDR3 is 15 residues. The CDR3 reads CASSLRSQVDSPLHF. CDR3 in DNA: TGTGCCAGCAGCTTGCGAAGCCAGGTTGATTCACCCCTCCACTTT.

This chain uses TRBV30 with TRBJ1-2; no firm D call. Germline assignment: CDR1 GTSNPN and CDR2 SVGIG (reference sequence). The CDR3 runs 11 residues. Trimming pared 4 bases from V and 4 bases from J, leaving 7 bases between. The CDR3 DNA reads TGTGCCTGGACCCATGCCTATGGCTACACCTTC. It encodes CAWTHAYGYTF.

This clone has a single count. This chain links TRBV5-1 with TRBJ2-2; 9 nucleotides agree with TRBD2. Germline CDR1 reads SGHRS; CDR2 reads YFSETQ. The V gene end was trimmed by 1 base and the J gene end by 2 bases; junction bases not matched to a gene: 6. This CDR3 contains 17 residues. DNA for the CDR3: TGCGCCAGCAGCTTGTTGGCGGGAGGGCTAAACACCGGGGAGCTGTTTTTT. Encoded protein: CASSLLAGGLNTGELFF.

This clone was detected once. Other DNA sequences in the same sample also yield this CDR3. V is TRBV11-2 and J is TRBJ1-2, with TRBD1 as a possible D gene (5 bases). Germline V gene sequence: CDR1 SGHAT, CDR2 FQNNGV. Trimming left V 3 bases short and J 3 bases short, with 8 bases between. This CDR3 has 13 amino acids. The CDR3 region has the DNA TGTGCCAGCAGCTTGGGGGGTGACTATGGCTACACCTTC. It translates to CASSLGGDYGYTF.

V is TRBV11-1 and J is TRBJ1-2; weak D call: TRBD1 (6 bases). This CDR3 comprises 13 residues. Germline values: CDR1 SGHAT, CDR2 FQDESV (reference sequence). Trimming pared 5 bases from V and 3 bases from J, leaving 10 bases between. The CDR3 sequence: CASSRTVDYGYTF. DNA of the CDR3: TGTGCCAGCAGCCGGACAGTCGACTATGGCTACACCTTC. Drawing the rest from reference TRBV11-1 and TRBJ1-2, the complete variable domain is EAEVAQSPRYKITEKSQAVAFWCDPISGHATLYWYRQILGQGPELLVQFQDESVVDDSQLPKDRFSAERLKGVDSTLKIQPAELGDSAMYLCASSRTVDYGYTFGSGTRLTVV.

The chain uses TRBV5-6 and TRBJ2-7, with D maybe TRBD2 (5 bases). With 2 bases removed from V and 3 bases from J, the gap between germline ends came to 18 bases. The CDR3 consists of 16 residues. Germline V lookup: CDR1 SGHDT, CDR2 YYEEEE. The CDR3 DNA reads as TGTGCCAGCAGCTTTGGAGGCACAGTCCTAAGCTACGAGCAGTACTTC. It encodes CASSFGGTVLSYEQYF.

The rearrangement joins TRBV29-1 to TRBJ2-5; no clear D gene. With 7 bases removed from V and 2 bases from J, the gap between germline ends came to 8 bases. Looked up from germline, CDR1 is SQVTM and CDR2 is ANQGSEA. The CDR3 contains 11 residues. The CDR3 is CSAIGQETQYF. CDR3 nucleotides: TGCAGCGCCATCGGGCAAGAGACCCAGTACTTC.

On this clone: The sample holds other DNA sequences that translate to the same CDR3. The V gene is TRBV18, the J gene TRBJ2-2; 13 nucleotides line up with TRBD2. V trimming: 3 bases; J trimming: 4 bases; junction bases outside the gene matches: 2. The CDR3 is 16 amino acids. Germline V lookup: CDR1 KGHSH, CDR2 LQKENI. Written as DNA, the CDR3 is TGTGCCAGCTCACCTCGGACTAGCGGGAGCACCGGGGAGCTGTTTTTT. The encoded protein is CASSPRTSGSTGELFF.

The V and J genes are TRBV5-6 and TRBJ2-1, with 14 bases that match TRBD2. Germline assignment: CDR1 SGHDT and CDR2 YYEEEE. The CDR3 runs 17 residues. V was pared by 4 bases and J by 7 bases, with 10 bases of the junction left unmatched. CDR3 residues: CASSRYTGTSGSNEQFF. The CDR3 DNA reads as TGTGCCAGCAGCCGCTATACCGGGACTAGCGGGAGTAATGAGCAGTTCTTC.

The chain is built from TRBV5-6 and TRBJ2-5, with TRBD2 identical over 9 bases. Germline V gene data show CDR1 as SGHDT and CDR2 as YYEEEE. The junction had 6 bases not matched to a gene; V was cut back by 0 bases and J by 0 bases. The CDR3 sequence is 17 residues long. The CDR3 sequence is CASSLVKLAGYQETQYF. The CDR3 DNA sequence: TGTGCCAGCAGCTTGGTTAAGCTAGCGGGGTACCAAGAGACCCAGTACTTC.

J is TRBJ1-3 and V is TRBV10-2; D call uncertain. There are 15 residues in the CDR3. CDR1 is WSHSY and CDR2 is SAAADI in the germline V gene. V was shortened by 3 bases and J by 2 bases, with 11 bases between the two germline ends. DNA for the CDR3: TGCGCCAGCAGTGATAAGGGTCTCGCTGGAAACACCATATATTTT. This translates into CASSDKGLAGNTIYF.

The V gene is TRBV18, the J gene TRBJ2-1; 10 bases map to TRBD2. This CDR3 spans 16 amino acids. Germline assignment: CDR1 KGHSH and CDR2 LQKENI. The V and J ends lost 4 bases and 5 bases, in that order; junction bases with no gene match: 8. The CDR3 is CASSLGAGGLNNEQFF. The CDR3 coding sequence is TGTGCCAGCTCACTCGGAGCGGGGGGGCTAAACAATGAGCAGTTCTTC.